These 25 T cell receptor beta chains were sequenced from one sample in a study of T cell responses to AZD1222 COVID-19 vaccine. Sequencing used immunoSEQ multiplex PCR; TCRdb keeps in-frame clones, though not all of them. The sample yields approximately 100,000 clones, about 89% seen once. The source material was peripheral blood, sampled 28 days after the second AZD1222 dose. The receptors come from an adult who received the AZD1222 COVID-19 vaccine.

A single count supports this clone. The chain recombines TRBV7-3 with TRBJ2-3; 7 nucleotides line up with TRBD1. Trimming removed 2 bases from V and 2 bases from J; junction bases left unmatched: 4. The germline V gene has CDR1 SGHTA and CDR2 FQGTGA. The CDR3 extends over 15 amino acids. CDR3 nucleotide sequence: TGTGCCAGCAGCTTAGGGACAGCCCTCACAGATACGCAGTATTTT. This encodes CASSLGTALTDTQYF.

The chain has TRBV28 and TRBJ2-5; D tentatively reads TRBD1 or TRBD2 (7 bases each). The CDR3 extends over 15 amino acids. Trimming shortened V by 1 base and J by 4 bases, and 13 bases separated the two germline ends. The germline V gene has CDR1 MDHEN and CDR2 SYDVKM. The CDR3 coding sequence is TGTGCCAGCAGTTTATCCAGGGGGGGTCGAGAGACCCAGTACTTC. This sequence encodes CASSLSRGGRETQYF.

The V and J genes are TRBV24-1 and TRBJ2-5, with D maybe TRBD2 (5 bases). The V end was cut by 1 base, the J end by 5 bases, with 10 bases between. CDR3 length: 14 residues. Germline V gene data show CDR1 as KGHDR and CDR2 as SFDVKD. The CDR3 region is CATSDFTGKETQYF. CDR3 bases: TGTGCCACCAGTGATTTTACCGGGAAGGAGACCCAGTACTTC.

This clone was counted between two and nine times. The chain uses TRBV29-1 and TRBJ1-2, with a weak D call TRBD1 (6 bases). V was shortened by 5 bases and J by 0 bases, with 19 bases between the two germline ends. The CDR3 runs 16 residues. Germline V CDR1 and CDR2: SQVTM, ANQGSEA. This CDR3 is CSVFLILRGANYGYTF. CDR3 bases: TGCAGCGTTTTTTTGATTCTTAGGGGGGCTAACTATGGCTACACCTTC.

The chain uses TRBV9 and TRBJ2-7; a possible D gene is TRBD1 (5 bases). V gave up 0 bases and J gave up 0 bases, with 10 bases separating them. Germline V gene sequence: CDR1 SGDLS, CDR2 YYNGEE. CDR3 length: 15 amino acids. CDR3 DNA: TGTGCCAGCAGCGTAGGGGGCCGCCTCTCCTACGAGCAGTACTTC. Its protein product is CASSVGGRLSYEQYF.

DNA for the CDR3: TGTGCCTGTACCTTAGCGGGGGGCGGGGGTACGCAGTATTTT. Protein: CACTLAGGGGTQYF. This chain uses TRBV30 with TRBJ2-3; 10 nucleotides align to TRBD2. Germline V gene data show CDR1 as GTSNPN and CDR2 as SVGIG (reference sequence). The CDR3 has 14 amino acids. V gave up 6 bases and J gave up 8 bases; unmatched junction bases: 11.

Here the CDR3 DNA reads TGTGCCAGCAGCTCCCCGGGACAGGGGGCTTATGGCTACACCTTC. It codes for CASSSPGQGAYGYTF. The chain is built from TRBV7-2 and TRBJ1-2; 12 nucleotides align to TRBD1. CDR1 SGHTA and CDR2 FQGNSA come from the germline V gene. V shed 4 bases, J shed 5 bases, and the junction held 5 bases outside the gene matches. The CDR3 covers 15 residues.

The chain is built from TRBV18 and TRBJ1-2; TRBD1 matches at 8 bases. CDR1 is KGHSH and CDR2 is LQKENI in the germline V gene. J gave up 3 bases and V 3 bases, and 9 bases lay outside the gene matches. CDR3 length equals 16 residues. CDR3 coding DNA: TGTGCCAGCTCACCCATACCAGGGGGCGAATACTATGGCTACACCTTC. This gives the protein CASSPIPGGEYYGYTF.

The rearrangement links TRBV14 to TRBJ1-2, with D perhaps TRBD1 (5 bases). V was trimmed by 0 bases and J by 8 bases, leaving 10 bases between them. The CDR3 consists of 13 residues. Germline V gene sequence: CDR1 SGHDN, CDR2 FVKESK. The CDR3 sequence: CASSQDFRGGYTF. In nucleotides, the CDR3 is TGTGCCAGCAGCCAAGATTTTAGGGGCGGCTACACCTTC.

The chain has TRBV27 and TRBJ1-2, with a tentative D call TRBD1 (6 bases). The CDR3 has 17 residues. Germline CDR1 is MNHEY and CDR2 is SMNVEV (reference sequence). With 0 bases removed from V and 5 bases from J, the gap between germline ends came to 19 bases. CDR3 amino acids: CASSLSAQGTLLYGYTF. CDR3 DNA: TGTGCCAGCAGTTTATCGGCTCAGGGGACTTTGTTGTATGGCTACACCTTC.

The chain links TRBV4-2 to TRBJ2-2; 7 positions match TRBD2. The CDR3 length is 15 residues. Germline V gene sequence: CDR1 LGHNA, CDR2 YNFKEQ. Unmatched junction bases numbered 5, after V lost 0 bases and J lost 7 bases. In DNA, the CDR3 is TGTGCCAGCAGCCAAGATCCGGGGGGTAGCGGGGAGCTGTTTTTT. It encodes CASSQDPGGSGELFF.

The chain carries TRBV7-9 and TRBJ1-5; no clear D gene. Trimming left V 7 bases short and J 4 bases short, with 11 bases between. Looked up from germline, CDR1 is SEHNR and CDR2 is FQNEAQ (reference sequence). The CDR3 is made up of 13 amino acids. The CDR3 protein is CASTVGGNQPQHF. DNA of the CDR3: TGTGCCAGCACCGTAGGAGGGAATCAGCCCCAGCATTTT.

J is TRBJ2-5 and V is TRBV10-1; 14 nucleotides match TRBD2. Looked up from germline, CDR1 is WNHNN and CDR2 is SYGVQD (reference sequence). The CDR3 length is 18 residues. V trimming: 4 bases; J trimming: 7 bases; junction bases outside the gene matches: 14. The CDR3 DNA sequence: TGCGCCAGCAGTGGACTAGCGGGGGGGCCCACCCAAGAGTGGACCCAGTACTTC. This gives the protein CASSGLAGGPTQEWTQYF.

The V call is TRBV28, the J call TRBJ1-1; 9 bases map to TRBD1. Germline V gene data show CDR1 as MDHEN and CDR2 as SYDVKM. CDR3 length: 17 amino acids. With V trimmed by 7 bases and J by 0 bases, 12 bases remained unmatched. CDR3 amino acids: CASTSSTGGFLNTEAFF. CDR3 nucleotides: TGTGCCAGCACCTCCTCAACAGGGGGCTTCCTGAACACTGAAGCTTTCTTT.

The J gene is TRBJ2-7, the V gene TRBV6-1; the D is unclear. CDR1 is MNHNS and CDR2 is SASEGT in the germline V gene. The CDR3 is 14 amino acids. V lost 2 bases to trimming and J lost 0 bases, with 8 bases between them. The CDR3 nucleotides read TGTGCCAGCAGTGAACTGGGTGGCTCCTACGAGCAGTACTTC. Encoded protein: CASSELGGSYEQYF.

This rearrangement joins TRBV7-8 to TRBJ2-1; 8 bases align to TRBD2. V gave up 4 bases and J gave up 7 bases; unmatched junction bases: 9. This CDR3 has 15 amino acids. In germline, CDR1 is SGHVS, CDR2 FQNEAQ. The CDR3 coding sequence is TGTGCCAGCAGCTCACTAGCGGAGCTTTTGAATGAGCAGTTCTTC. This codes for CASSSLAELLNEQFF.

The chain employs TRBV5-1 and TRBJ2-5; possibly TRBD1 or TRBD2 for D (5 bases each). The germline gives CDR1 SGHRS, CDR2 YFSETQ. Trimming removed 0 bases from V and 2 bases from J, with 14 bases in between. The CDR3 spans 16 residues. In DNA, the CDR3 is TGCGCCAGCAGCTTGGCGGCAGGGAGACCACAAGAGACCCAGTACTTC. It is translated as CASSLAAGRPQETQYF.

Here the CDR3 DNA reads TGTGCCAGCAGCTTTACCGGGTTCCAGAATTCACCCCTCCACTTT. Encoded protein: CASSFTGFQNSPLHF. The rearrangement uses TRBV9 and TRBJ1-6, with D hard to call. The CDR3 spans 15 residues. The V end lost 4 bases, the J end lost 7 bases, and 15 bases lay between the germline ends. Germline assignment: CDR1 SGDLS and CDR2 YYNGEE.

The CDR3 nucleotides are TGTGCCAGCAGCTCCCTAGGACGGTCTAATTCACCCCTCCACTTT. It is translated as CASSSLGRSNSPLHF. The chain joins TRBV9 to TRBJ1-6; D gene uncertain. The germline V gene has CDR1 SGDLS and CDR2 YYNGEE. The CDR3 is 15 residues long. Trimming removed 4 bases at V and 6 bases at J, with 14 bases between.

The rearrangement joins TRBV7-2 to TRBJ1-2, with TRBD1 identical over 10 bases. The CDR3 runs to 15 residues. V was pared by 4 bases and J by 2 bases, with 4 bases of the junction left unmatched. The germline gives CDR1 SGHTA, CDR2 FQGNSA. CDR3 sequence (DNA): TGTGCCAGCAGCTGGGACAGGGGCGAAAACTATGGCTACACCTTC. Amino acid sequence: CASSWDRGENYGYTF.

This chain links TRBV7-9 with TRBJ2-7, with 7 positions matching TRBD1. CDR1 SEHNR and CDR2 FQNEAQ come from the germline V gene (reference sequence). The CDR3 spans 15 residues. Germline trimming cut 1 base from V and 1 base from J; bases unmatched to any gene: 4. CDR3 nucleotides: TGTGCCAGCAGCTTAGAACAGGGGTTATCCTACGAGCAGTACTTC. It encodes CASSLEQGLSYEQYF. Full variable domain (missing parts from reference TRBV7-9 and TRBJ2-7): DTGVSQNPRHKITKRGQNVTFRCDPISEHNRLYWYRQTLGQGPEFLTYFQNEAQLEKSRLLSDRFSAERPKGSFSTLEIQRTEQGDSAMYLCASSLEQGLSYEQYFGPGTRLTVT.

The chain recombines TRBV9 with TRBJ2-7; 13 bases map to TRBD2. V was clipped by 0 bases and J by 4 bases; unmatched bases: 19. The germline V gene encodes CDR1 SGDLS and CDR2 YYNGEE. This CDR3 contains 21 residues. The CDR3 is CASSVASPGTSGTNGGYEQYF. CDR3 nucleotide sequence: TGTGCCAGCAGCGTAGCCTCCCCCGGGACTAGCGGGACAAACGGGGGTTACGAGCAGTACTTC. The variable domain in full, completed from reference TRBV9 and TRBJ2-7, reads DSGVTQTPKHLITATGQRVTLRCSPRSGDLSVYWYQQSLDQGLQFLIQYYNGEERAKGNILERFSAQQFPDLHSELNLSSLELGDSALYFCASSVASPGTSGTNGGYEQYFGPGTRLTVT.

The chain couples TRBV4-3 to TRBJ1-1; 8 bases agree with TRBD1. Germline CDR1 LGHNA, CDR2 YSLEER. Unmatched junction bases numbered 10, after V lost 4 bases and J lost 0 bases. This CDR3 comprises 17 residues. In DNA, the CDR3 is TGCGCCAGCAGCCCAGGAACAGGGGGTCACATGAACACTGAAGCTTTCTTT. This gives the protein CASSPGTGGHMNTEAFF.

The chain links TRBV7-2 to TRBJ2-7, with D possibly matching TRBD2 (7 bases). V was shortened by 7 bases and J by 2 bases, with 15 bases between the two germline ends. The CDR3 spans 14 residues. Per the germline V gene, CDR1 is SGHTA and CDR2 is FQGNSA. The CDR3 loop is CASTPTGGPYEQYF. CDR3 DNA sequence: TGTGCCAGCACCCCTACGGGGGGCCCCTACGAGCAGTACTTC.

V is TRBV6-2 or TRBV6-3 and J is TRBJ2-3; 8 bases fit TRBD2. After removal of 5 bases from V and 1 base from J, the junction contained 8 bases not matched to a gene. Germline CDR1 MNHEY, CDR2 SVGEGT. The CDR3 has 16 residues. The CDR3 sequence: CASSPGGPGGTDTQYF. In DNA form, the CDR3 reads TGTGCCAGCAGTCCGGGAGGGCCAGGAGGCACAGATACGCAGTATTTT.